The 27 T cell receptor beta chains given below trace back to one sample, sequenced in a study of cytomegalovirus exposure and HLA in healthy donors. The primer mix had 60 Vbeta and 13 Jbeta primers. The table came from immunoSEQ multiplex PCR; TCRdb's copy has only in-frame clones and leaves some out. This repertoire includes about 110,000 clones. The sample comprised PBMCs. All receptors come from a man aged 40-55 years in good health and CMV-seropositive.

The J gene is TRBJ2-7, the V gene TRBV7-8; D possibly corresponds to TRBD1 (6 bases). The CDR3 has 15 amino acids. Germline assignment: CDR1 SGHVS and CDR2 FQNEAQ. The V and J ends lost 3 bases and 0 bases respectively, with 12 bases between them. The CDR3, as DNA: TGTGCCAGCAGCTTCTTCGGGACAACCTCCTACGAGCAGTACTTC. Its translation is CASSFFGTTSYEQYF.

The chain recombines TRBV6-5 with TRBJ2-3, with D tentatively TRBD1 (6 bases). The V end was cut by 7 bases, the J end by 6 bases, with 8 bases between. The CDR3 is 11 residues long. The germline CDR1 and CDR2 sequences are MNHEY and SVGAGI. The CDR3 reads CASTQGDTQYF. CDR3 coding DNA: TGTGCCAGCACCCAGGGGGATACGCAGTATTTT.

V usage is TRBV2 and J usage is TRBJ1-5, with D hard to call. The length of the CDR3 is 15 residues. V lost 6 bases and J 5 bases, leaving 17 bases between the germline ends. Germline V gene data show CDR1 as SNHLY and CDR2 as FYNNEI. DNA of the CDR3: TGTGCCAGCAGCTATAATCGGGCGGGTTATCAGCCCCAGCATTTT. It translates to CASSYNRAGYQPQHF.

This clone is classed as large (0.1 to 1%) by frequency. The chain has TRBV10-1 and TRBJ2-1; the D gene is possibly TRBD2 (5 bases). Looked up from germline, CDR1 is WNHNN and CDR2 is SYGVQD (reference sequence). This CDR3 is built from 16 residues. The V and J ends lost 3 bases and 5 bases respectively, with 17 bases between them. For the CDR3, the DNA is TGCGCCAGCAGTGACCTAGACGGAGCGACTAACAATGAGCAGTTCTTC. The encoded protein is CASSDLDGATNNEQFF.

The V call is TRBV5-1, the J call TRBJ2-1; TRBD2 matches 11 bases. V shed 0 bases, J shed 6 bases, and the junction held 5 bases outside the gene matches. The CDR3 consists of 16 residues. The V gene's germline CDR1 is SGHRS and CDR2 YFSETQ. CDR3 in amino acids: CASSLAPGLAANEQFF. The CDR3, as DNA: TGCGCCAGCAGCTTGGCCCCGGGACTAGCGGCCAATGAGCAGTTCTTC.

The gene calls are TRBV6-1 and TRBJ2-3; the D gene is possibly TRBD2 (5 bases). The V gene lost 5 bases and the J gene lost 2 bases, with 14 bases spanning the gap. Germline lookup yields CDR1 MNHNS and CDR2 SASEGT. The CDR3 has 15 amino acids. CDR3 amino acids: CASSLGVRDTDTQYF. For the CDR3, the DNA is TGTGCCAGCAGTCTTGGCGTACGGGACACAGATACGCAGTATTTT.

The chain recombines TRBV2 with TRBJ2-1, with 10 bases matching TRBD1. Germline values: CDR1 SNHLY, CDR2 FYNNEI. V lost 1 base to trimming and J lost 9 bases; unmatched junction nucleotides: 0. The CDR3 is 13 amino acids. CDR3 in amino acids: CASSEGTGGEQFF. CDR3 nucleotides: TGTGCCAGCAGTGAAGGGACAGGGGGTGAGCAGTTCTTC.

This chain connects TRBV5-8 to TRBJ1-2, with TRBD1 as a possible D gene (6 bases). Germline-derived CDR1 and CDR2 are SGHTS and YDEGEE. Trimming shortened V by 2 bases and J by 3 bases, and 11 bases separated the two germline ends. The CDR3 spans 14 residues. CDR3 nucleotide sequence: TGTGCCAGCAGCTTTGGGGGGGGCCACTATGGCTACACCTTC. Its protein is CASSFGGGHYGYTF.

The chain joins TRBV15 to TRBJ1-2, with 7 bases aligning to TRBD1. Germline lookup yields CDR1 LNHNV and CDR2 YYDKDF (reference sequence). The V and J ends lost 5 bases and 1 base, in that order; junction bases with no gene match: 4. There are 14 residues in the CDR3. CDR3 coding DNA: TGTGCCACCAGCTTGGACAGGATTAACTATGGCTACACCTTC. It translates to CATSLDRINYGYTF.

The chain is built from TRBV5-6 and TRBJ2-5; the match to TRBD2 covers 7 bases. The J call is in doubt because the DNA end fits TRBJ2-7 better. Germline V lookup: CDR1 SGHDT, CDR2 YYEEEE. The CDR3 runs to 13 residues. The CDR3 reads CASSFGGVYEQYF. The CDR3 region has the DNA TGTGCCAGCAGCTTTGGGGGGGTGTACGAGCAGTACTTC.

This sequence joins TRBV28 and TRBJ2-7, with a weak D call TRBD1 (6 bases). This CDR3 spans 14 amino acids. The germline V gene encodes CDR1 MDHEN and CDR2 SYDVKM. V lost 7 bases, J lost 0 bases, and 13 bases lay in between. In DNA form, the CDR3 reads TGTGCCAGCAACCTCGGGACACCCTCCTACGAGCAGTACTTC. Its protein is CASNLGTPSYEQYF.

The chain recombines TRBV11-2 with TRBJ2-7; possibly TRBD1 for D (6 bases). Trimming took off 5 bases at V and 3 bases at J, with 17 bases between the two ends. The CDR3 has 15 amino acids. In germline, CDR1 is SGHAT, CDR2 FQNNGV. In DNA, the CDR3 is TGTGCCAGCAGCCAAGAACAGGGCTCCTTCTACGAGCAGTACTTC. It codes for CASSQEQGSFYEQYF.

The chain links TRBV2 to TRBJ2-4; D remains ambiguous. The V gene's germline CDR1 is SNHLY and CDR2 FYNNEI. This CDR3 has 14 amino acids. V was clipped by 2 bases and J by 3 bases, with 8 bases between them. CDR3 residues: CASSEQVGKNIQYF. The CDR3, as DNA: TGTGCCAGCAGTGAACAGGTGGGCAAAAACATTCAGTACTTC.

The chain joins TRBV11-3 to TRBJ2-3; 9 bases align to TRBD2. CDR1 SGHNT and CDR2 YENEEA come from the germline V gene. This CDR3 is built from 15 residues. The V and J ends lost 5 bases and 5 bases, in that order; junction bases with no gene match: 8. CDR3: CASSMGTSKVDTQYF. The CDR3 coding sequence is TGTGCCAGCAGCATGGGGACTAGCAAGGTAGATACGCAGTATTTT.

The gene calls are TRBV6-5 and TRBJ1-2; perhaps TRBD1 as D (6 bases). This CDR3 has 16 amino acids. Germline V CDR1 and CDR2: MNHEY, SVGAGI. V was trimmed by 0 bases and J by 3 bases, leaving 14 bases between them. The CDR3 loop is CASSYSGLGGDYGYTF. CDR3 bases: TGTGCCAGCAGTTACTCTGGTCTAGGGGGGGACTATGGCTACACCTTC.

The rearrangement uses TRBV10-3 and TRBJ2-1; a possible D gene is TRBD1 (5 bases). Trimming cost V 6 bases and J 5 bases, with 11 bases left between them. Germline loops: CDR1 ENHRY, CDR2 SYGVKD. The CDR3 totals 13 residues. The CDR3 is CAISREIHNEQFF. The CDR3 coding sequence is TGTGCCATCAGCAGGGAAATCCACAATGAGCAGTTCTTC.

The chain uses TRBV7-3 and TRBJ2-1; 10 bases fit TRBD2. Trimming took 3 bases from V and 10 from J; bases not matched to a gene: 12. There are 16 residues in the CDR3. CDR1 and CDR2 from the germline V gene are SGHTA and FQGTGA. This CDR3 reads CASSFKWASGSGEQFF. CDR3 sequence (DNA): TGTGCCAGCAGCTTCAAGTGGGCTAGCGGGAGTGGCGAGCAGTTCTTC.

The gene calls are TRBV11-2 and TRBJ2-7; D not resolved. The germline V and J ends were trimmed by 5 bases and 0 bases, with 14 bases remaining between them. From germline, CDR1 is SGHAT and CDR2 FQNNGV. There are 15 residues in the CDR3. In nucleotides, the CDR3 is TGTGCCAGCAGCCTGAGGCGAGCTACCTCCTACGAGCAGTACTTC. This codes for CASSLRRATSYEQYF.

The gene calls are TRBV19 and TRBJ1-5, with D maybe TRBD1 (5 bases). Germline V lookup: CDR1 LNHDA, CDR2 SQIVND (reference sequence). V lost 4 bases, J lost 4 bases, and 14 bases lay in between. This CDR3 has 15 residues. This chain's CDR3 is CASSTREGRNQPQHF. As DNA, the CDR3 is TGTGCCAGTAGTACGCGGGAGGGGCGAAATCAGCCCCAGCATTTT.

The chain combines TRBV7-9 with TRBJ2-3; 8 bases align to TRBD1. The J segment lost 7 bases and the V segment lost 5 bases, leaving 17 bases of the junction unmatched. Germline V CDR1 and CDR2: SEHNR, FQNEAQ (reference sequence). CDR3 size: 17 residues. Here the CDR3 DNA reads TGTGCCAGCAGCCCGAAACTAGGGGACAGGCTGAGTTATACGCAGTATTTT. Translated: CASSPKLGDRLSYTQYF.

The chain uses TRBV6-5 and TRBJ1-6, with D uncertain. Germline V lookup: CDR1 MNHEY, CDR2 SVGAGI. The CDR3 length is 15 residues. The ends were cut back, 2 bases at V and 7 bases at J, with 12 bases in the middle. This CDR3 is CASSYDARWNSPLHF. As DNA, the CDR3 is TGTGCCAGCAGTTACGATGCACGGTGGAATTCACCCCTCCACTTT.

This sequence joins TRBV28 and TRBJ1-2; 7 nucleotides agree with TRBD1. The CDR3 runs 14 residues. Trimming at V came to 8 bases and at J to 4 bases, leaving 10 bases not matched to a gene. In germline, CDR1 is MDHEN, CDR2 SYDVKM. The CDR3 loop reads CASLTPGQTYGYTF. CDR3 DNA: TGTGCCAGCTTAACTCCGGGACAGACCTATGGCTACACCTTC.

The chain joins TRBV7-6 to TRBJ2-1; D is possibly TRBD2 (5 bases). Germline CDR1 is SGHVS and CDR2 is FNYEAQ. This CDR3 spans 15 amino acids. The ends were cut back, 7 bases at V and 0 bases at J, with 13 bases in the middle. CDR3 nucleotide sequence: TGTGCCAGCACCAAAGGTGGGAGCTCCTACAATGAGCAGTTCTTC. Protein product: CASTKGGSSYNEQFF.

Here the CDR3 DNA reads TGTGCCAGCAGTGACAGGGGTGGGGGGAACATTCAGTACTTC. It yields the protein CASSDRGGGNIQYF. J is TRBJ2-4 and V is TRBV6-5; 8 nucleotides match TRBD1. Germline CDR1 MNHEY, CDR2 SVGAGI. This CDR3 is 14 amino acids long. V lost 5 bases to trimming and J lost 7 bases; unmatched junction nucleotides: 7.

The chain carries TRBV15 and TRBJ2-7; D gene uncertain. CDR1 is LNHNV and CDR2 is YYDKDF in the germline V gene (reference sequence). Trimming removed 0 bases at V and 0 bases at J, with 6 bases between. The CDR3 totals 14 residues. The CDR3 DNA sequence: TGTGCCACCAGCAGAGATGGAGTCTCCTACGAGCAGTACTTC. It translates to CATSRDGVSYEQYF.

The chain couples TRBV5-4 to TRBJ2-7, with D possibly matching TRBD1 (6 bases). The CDR3 loop spans 14 amino acids. Germline loops: CDR1 SGHNT, CDR2 YYREEE (reference sequence). V was shortened by 2 bases and J by 2 bases, with 11 bases between the two germline ends. The CDR3 sequence: CASSLQDSAYEQYF. CDR3 in DNA: TGTGCCAGCAGCTTACAGGACAGCGCCTACGAGCAGTACTTC.

The chain links TRBV5-4 to TRBJ2-7, with 8 positions matching TRBD1. The CDR3 is 14 amino acids. Germline CDR1 reads SGHNT; CDR2 reads YYREEE (reference sequence). Trimming removed 4 bases from V and 3 bases from J; junction bases left unmatched: 6. In DNA form, the CDR3 reads TGTGCCAGCAGCCCGGGACAGGCGAGCTACGAGCAGTACTTC. It yields the protein CASSPGQASYEQYF.